The 9 T cell receptor beta chains below come from one sample, sequenced in a study of cytomegalovirus exposure and HLA in healthy donors. A multiplex PCR was run with 60 Vbeta primers and 13 Jbeta primers. Only in-frame clones appear in the TCRdb table, and some are missing; sequencing was by immunoSEQ multiplex PCR. The table records roughly 84,000 clones, over 75% of them present only once. Sequencing used PBMCs. The receptors were gathered from a human donor in good health.

This chain uses TRBV7-9 with TRBJ2-7, with TRBD1 as a possible D gene (5 bases). Germline loops: CDR1 SEHNR, CDR2 FQNEAQ (reference sequence). The CDR3 has 12 amino acids. The V gene lost 3 bases and the J gene lost 3 bases, with 6 bases spanning the gap. The CDR3, as DNA: TGTGCCAGCAGCTTGGACAACTACGAGCAGTACTTC. This codes for CASSLDNYEQYF.

The rearrangement links TRBV5-4 to TRBJ2-5; 9 nucleotides match TRBD2. CDR1 and CDR2 from the germline V gene are SGHNT and YYREEE (reference sequence). The V segment lost 2 bases and the J segment 5 bases; nucleotides outside the gene matches: 4. The length of the CDR3 is 14 residues. CDR3 residues: CASSLAGGRETQYF. The CDR3 nucleotides read TGTGCCAGCAGCTTAGCGGGGGGCCGGGAGACCCAGTACTTC.

J is TRBJ1-2 and V is TRBV5-1; possibly TRBD1 for D (6 bases). Germline CDR1 and CDR2: SGHRS and YFSETQ. V was cut by 0 bases and J by 4 bases, with 13 bases left in between. The CDR3 is 15 amino acids. The CDR3 region is CASSLDPGVVYGYTF. The CDR3 region has the DNA TGCGCCAGCAGCTTGGACCCAGGGGTGGTCTATGGCTACACCTTC.

This chain joins TRBV9 and TRBJ2-2; 9 bases match TRBD1. Germline V gene lookup returns CDR1 SGDLS and CDR2 YYNGEE. The CDR3 is 16 amino acids. After removal of 0 bases from V and 6 bases from J, the junction contained 6 bases not matched to a gene. The CDR3 loop reads CASSVVGTGPAGELFF. Written as DNA, the CDR3 is TGTGCCAGCAGCGTAGTGGGGACAGGGCCGGCCGGGGAGCTGTTTTTT.

The chain joins TRBV4-1 to TRBJ2-5; D is possibly TRBD1 (6 bases). The germline CDR1 and CDR2 sequences are MGHRA and YSYEKL. This CDR3 region has 14 residues. V shed 6 bases and J shed 7 bases, with 18 bases lying between them. This CDR3 reads CASRGHKGDWTQYF. The CDR3 DNA reads TGCGCCAGCAGGGGACATAAGGGCGATTGGACCCAGTACTTC.

The V gene is TRBV6-5, the J gene TRBJ2-7; TRBD2 matches 9 bases. CDR3 length: 15 residues. Per the germline V gene, CDR1 is MNHEY and CDR2 is SVGAGI. Trimming took 4 bases from V and 1 from J; bases not matched to a gene: 5. The CDR3 DNA reads TGTGCCAGCAGTTTTAGCGGGGGCCGTTCCTACGAGCAGTACTTC. Its translation is CASSFSGGRSYEQYF.

This clone was picked up a small number of times. This chain connects TRBV2 to TRBJ1-1; D call uncertain. The CDR3 has 11 amino acids. The ends were cut back, 6 bases at V and 8 bases at J, with 10 bases in the middle. Germline values: CDR1 SNHLY, CDR2 FYNNEI. The CDR3 loop is CASRGALEAFF. The CDR3 nucleotides are TGTGCCAGCAGGGGAGCTTTGGAAGCTTTCTTT.

The chain joins TRBV2 to TRBJ1-1, with D unresolved. The CDR3 has 13 amino acids. Trimming took off 10 bases at V and 1 base at J, with 13 bases between the two ends. Germline V gene lookup returns CDR1 SNHLY and CDR2 FYNNEI. The chain's CDR3 is CATSPQPNTEAFF. The DNA for the CDR3 is TGTGCCACCTCGCCACAGCCGAACACTGAAGCTTTCTTT.

The rearrangement uses TRBV6-5 and TRBJ2-3; TRBD2 matches at 10 bases. V lost 2 bases to trimming and J lost 0 bases; unmatched junction nucleotides: 2. The CDR3 is made up of 16 amino acids. Germline CDR1 and CDR2: MNHEY and SVGAGI. CDR3 DNA: TGTGCCAGCAGTTACCTAGCGGGGGCCAGCACAGATACGCAGTATTTT. Translated: CASSYLAGASTDTQYF.